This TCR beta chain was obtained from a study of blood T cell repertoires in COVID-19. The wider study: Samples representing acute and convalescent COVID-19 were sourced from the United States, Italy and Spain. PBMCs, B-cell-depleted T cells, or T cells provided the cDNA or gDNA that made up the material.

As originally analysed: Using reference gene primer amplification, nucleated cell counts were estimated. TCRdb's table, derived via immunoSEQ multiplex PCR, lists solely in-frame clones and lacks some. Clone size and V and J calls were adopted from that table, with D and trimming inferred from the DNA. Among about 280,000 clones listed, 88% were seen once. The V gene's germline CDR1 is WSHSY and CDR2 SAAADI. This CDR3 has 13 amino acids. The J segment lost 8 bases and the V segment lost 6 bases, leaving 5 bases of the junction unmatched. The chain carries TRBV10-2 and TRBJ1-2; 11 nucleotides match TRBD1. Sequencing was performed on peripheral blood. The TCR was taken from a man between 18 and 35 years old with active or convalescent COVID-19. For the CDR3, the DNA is TGCGCCAGCAGGCCGGGACAGGGGGGCGGCTACACCTTC. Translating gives CASRPGQGGGYTF.